Included here is one TCR beta chain sequence, with context. The antigen remains undetermined. The germline CDR1 and CDR2 sequences are GTSNPN and SVGIG (reference sequence). V lost 4 bases and J lost 4, with 9 bases in between. The CDR3 covers 12 residues. The data were produced by immunoSEQ multiplex PCR, yet TCRdb's version contains in-frame clones alone and is incomplete. The sample includes about 600,000 clones, 95% to 98% of them seen just once. The data originate from a study of shared clonotypes between healthy human individuals. General observations from the study: Naive subsets, compared against memory subsets, generally had larger estimated richness values.

This rearrangement joins TRBV30 to TRBJ2-3; D possibly matches TRBD1 or TRBD2 (5 bases each). The specimen was naive CD4+ T cells sorted from blood. The subset denotes: CD45RA+ positively selected. The sequence was collected from a woman aged 25 to 39 in good health. CDR3 bases: TGTGCCTGGACCCAGGGACCAGATACGCAGTATTTT. It specifies CAWTQGPDTQYF. The whole variable domain, remainder taken from reference TRBV30 and TRBJ2-3, is SQTIHQWPATLVQPVGSPLSLECTVEGTSNPNLYWYRQAAGRGLQLLFYSVGIGQISSEVPQNLSASRPQDRQFILSSKKLLLSDSGFYLCAWTQGPDTQYFGPGTRLTVL.